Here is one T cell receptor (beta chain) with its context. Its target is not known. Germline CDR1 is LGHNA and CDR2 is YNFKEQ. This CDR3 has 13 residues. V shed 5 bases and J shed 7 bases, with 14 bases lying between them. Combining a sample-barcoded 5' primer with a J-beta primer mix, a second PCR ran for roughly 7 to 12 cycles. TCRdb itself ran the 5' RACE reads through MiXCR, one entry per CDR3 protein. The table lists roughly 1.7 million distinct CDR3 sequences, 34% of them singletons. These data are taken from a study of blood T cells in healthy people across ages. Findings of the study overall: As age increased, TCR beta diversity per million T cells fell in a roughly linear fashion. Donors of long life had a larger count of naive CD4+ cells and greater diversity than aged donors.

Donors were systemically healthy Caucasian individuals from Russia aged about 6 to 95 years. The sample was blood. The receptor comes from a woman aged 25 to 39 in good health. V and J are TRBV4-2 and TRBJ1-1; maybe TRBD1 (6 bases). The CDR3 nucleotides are TGTGCCAGCAGCACTTCCAGGGACAATGAAGCTTTCTTT. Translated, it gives CASSTSRDNEAFF.